The 27 T cell receptor beta chains below come from one sample, sequenced in a study of T-cell reconstitution after alpha-beta-depleted transplantation in children (dated by TCRdb to the mid-2010s). The library was generated by PCR. The instrument was an Illumina HiSeq 2500. TCR library preparation used molecular barcoding, with unique molecular identifiers applied to normalize quantification of the TCRbeta repertoire. TCRdb trimmed public reads at Q25 via fastp, called clones via MiXCR and kept in-frame beta chains. CDR3 protein duplicates are merged, each entry listing the most common genes and DNA. The sample table holds 600,000 to 700,000 distinct CDR3 sequences, of which around a sixth were seen once. The top ten hold under 1.2% of the sample. The sequencing used PBMCs from the stem cell graft donor, collected from the stem cell graft. Receptors originate from a human donor who donated a stem cell graft to a child with acute myeloid leukemia.

This clonotype appeared a few times. The genes are TRBV12-3 or TRBV12-4 and TRBJ2-7, with a possible D match to TRBD1 (7 bases). This CDR3 is 14 amino acids long. Deletions cut 6 bases from V and 1 base from J, with 13 bases between. The CDR3 protein is CASSLTGTSYEQYV. CDR3 DNA: TGTGCCAGCAGCCTGACAGGGACTTCCTACGAGCAGTACGTC.

This clonotype was observed a few times. The V and J genes are TRBV25-1 and TRBJ1-1; TRBD1 matches at 7 bases. V shed 2 bases and J 4 bases; nucleotides not matched to a gene: 10. CDR3 length: 16 residues. CDR1 and CDR2 from the germline V gene are MGHDK and SYGVNS. CDR3 protein: CASSEGVTGQGTEAFF. The CDR3 DNA sequence: TGTGCCAGCAGTGAAGGCGTGACAGGGCAAGGCACTGAAGCTTTCTTT.

This clonotype has ten or more counts. V is TRBV20-1 and J is TRBJ1-2; D is undetermined. The CDR3 loop spans 11 amino acids. Germline CDR1 is DFQATT and CDR2 is SNEGSKA (reference sequence). V was shortened by 7 bases and J by 3 bases, with 9 bases between the two germline ends. The CDR3 sequence: CSGVRDYGYTF. The CDR3 nucleotides read TGCAGTGGGGTGCGAGACTATGGCTACACCTTC.

This clonotype was seen repeatedly, ten times or more. The chain carries TRBV24-1 and TRBJ2-2; TRBD2 agrees at 9 bases. In germline, CDR1 is KGHDR, CDR2 SFDVKD. The V gene end was trimmed by 0 bases and the J gene end by 3 bases; junction bases not matched to a gene: 13. The CDR3 extends over 20 amino acids. CDR3 nucleotides: TGTGCCACCAGTGATTTGCCGGCCAGCGGGGGGCAACGACACACCGGGGAGCTGTTTTTT. Translated: CATSDLPASGGQRHTGELFF.

This clonotype has ten or more counts. The chain combines TRBV25-1 with TRBJ2-1; D is perhaps TRBD1 (5 bases). The germline V gene encodes CDR1 MGHDK and CDR2 SYGVNS. This CDR3 region has 14 residues. Trimming took off 5 bases at V and 3 bases at J, with 11 bases between the two ends. CDR3 sequence reads: CASSLDTDYNEQFF. CDR3 nucleotides: TGTGCCAGCAGTCTGGACACGGACTACAATGAGCAGTTCTTC.

This clonotype came up many times. The chain couples TRBV20-1 to TRBJ1-5; no reliable D call. Germline assignment: CDR1 DFQATT and CDR2 SNEGSKA (reference sequence). The CDR3 is 12 amino acids. The V end was cut by 6 bases, the J end by 1 base, with 7 bases between. DNA for the CDR3: TGCAGTGCACGGATAAGCAATCAGCCCCAGCATTTT. Translating it yields CSARISNQPQHF.

This clonotype was observed at least ten times. The chain combines TRBV4-3 with TRBJ2-1; the match to TRBD2 covers 14 bases. CDR1 LGHNA and CDR2 YSLEER come from the germline V gene. Trimming took 4 bases from V and 7 from J; bases not matched to a gene: 3. CDR3 length: 15 residues. In DNA form, the CDR3 reads TGCGCCAGCAGCCGACTAGCGGGGGGGCCGAATGAGCAGTTCTTC. Encoded protein: CASSRLAGGPNEQFF.

This clonotype has ten or more counts. This rearrangement joins TRBV20-1 to TRBJ2-5; no reliable D call. Looked up from germline, CDR1 is DFQATT and CDR2 is SNEGSKA (reference sequence). V shed 7 bases and J shed 12 bases, with 9 bases lying between them. The CDR3 totals 8 residues. The CDR3 sequence is CSVTEEYF. DNA of the CDR3: TGCAGTGTTACCGAGGAGTACTTC.

Of note for this clonotype: A read error is possible here, since a much larger clone lies one base away. The V gene is TRBV29-1, the J gene TRBJ2-3; the D gene is possibly TRBD2 (6 bases). Germline V gives CDR1 SQVTM, CDR2 ANQGSEA. V gave up 6 bases and J gave up 6 bases, with 13 bases separating them. The CDR3 contains 12 residues. The CDR3 bases are TGCAGCGTGGGCAGCGGGCTTGATACGCAGTATTTT. It codes for CSVGSGLDTQYF.

This clonotype turned up a few times. The CDR3 sequence is CASSYPRGLGEKLFF. The CDR3, as DNA: TGTGCCAGCAGCTATCCGAGGGGGCTGGGTGAAAAACTGTTTTTT. The chain joins TRBV4-2 to TRBJ1-4; 7 positions agree with TRBD1. The CDR3 is 15 amino acids. Germline loops: CDR1 LGHNA, CDR2 YNFKEQ. The trim removed 5 bases at V and 7 bases at J, leaving 10 bases unmatched.

This chain uses TRBV12-3 or TRBV12-4 with TRBJ2-1; D perhaps matches TRBD2 (5 bases). The CDR3 has 14 amino acids. V was clipped by 3 bases and J by 9 bases, with 15 bases between them. The CDR3, as DNA: TGTGCCAGCAGTTTGCGGGCCGACCGGAGTGAGCAGTTCTTC. Encoded protein: CASSLRADRSEQFF.

This clonotype came up many times. This chain joins TRBV20-1 and TRBJ2-3, with 8 bases matching TRBD1. V gave up 5 bases and J gave up 5 bases; unmatched junction bases: 9. The CDR3 is 14 residues long. The V gene's germline CDR1 is DFQATT and CDR2 SNEGSKA (reference sequence). The CDR3 spells CSAYGTGSLDTQYF. CDR3 coding DNA: TGCAGTGCTTATGGGACAGGTAGCCTAGATACGCAGTATTTT.

About this clonotype itself: A much more abundant neighbour one base away suggests this may be a read error. The V and J genes are TRBV20-1 and TRBJ2-7, with D possibly TRBD2 on 6 matching bases. The CDR3 totals 13 residues. Germline loops: CDR1 DFQATT, CDR2 SNEGSKA (reference sequence). The CDR3 sequence: CCAREQLANEQYF. As DNA, the CDR3 is TGCTGTGCTAGAGAACAACTAGCTAACGAGCAGTACTTC.

The table lists this clonotype with a few counts. The chain uses TRBV6-1 and TRBJ2-1; 13 bases line up with TRBD2. V dropped 4 bases and J dropped 7; count of bases not matched to a gene: 4. Germline values: CDR1 MNHNS, CDR2 SASEGT. This CDR3 spans 15 amino acids. In nucleotides, the CDR3 is TGTGCCAGCAGTGGGGGACTAGCGGGGCTTAATGAGCAGTTCTTC. Residues: CASSGGLAGLNEQFF.

Only a few counts were recorded for this clonotype. The J gene is TRBJ2-7, the V gene TRBV6-1; no definite D call. The V gene lost 7 bases and the J gene lost 0 bases, with 13 bases spanning the gap. In germline, CDR1 is MNHNS, CDR2 SASEGT. The CDR3 is made up of 14 amino acids. CDR3 residues: CASIHGDASYEQYF. The CDR3 nucleotides read TGTGCCAGCATTCACGGCGATGCCTCCTACGAGCAGTACTTC.

This clonotype has only a few counts. V is TRBV2 and J is TRBJ2-5; TRBD1 might be the D (6 bases). The CDR3 sequence is 16 residues long. Germline CDR1 reads SNHLY; CDR2 reads FYNNEI. Trimming removed 6 bases at V and 7 bases at J, with 24 bases between. The CDR3 coding sequence is TGTGCCAGCAGGAGTGGGTTCACAGGGATCGATGGGACCCAGTACTTC. Its protein product is CASRSGFTGIDGTQYF.

There are many counts of this clonotype. The chain recombines TRBV15 with TRBJ2-1; 8 nucleotides line up with TRBD2. The germline V gene has CDR1 LNHNV and CDR2 YYDKDF (reference sequence). Trimming cost V 0 bases and J 6 bases; bases outside gene matches: 4. The CDR3 has 15 residues. The CDR3 bases are TGTGCCACCAGCAGAGAGACTAGCGCCTTCAATGAGCAGTTCTTC. It specifies CATSRETSAFNEQFF.

This clonotype was counted many times. J is TRBJ1-1 and V is TRBV7-2; 9 nucleotides align to TRBD1. Germline assignment: CDR1 SGHTA and CDR2 FQGNSA. With V trimmed by 6 bases and J by 1 base, 9 bases remained unmatched. This CDR3 is 16 amino acids long. For the CDR3, the DNA is TGTGCCAGCAGTCACCGGGACAGGGCTCCGAACACTGAAGCTTTCTTT. This encodes CASSHRDRAPNTEAFF.

This clonotype showed up just a few times. The V and J genes are TRBV12-3 or TRBV12-4 and TRBJ1-4, with no clear D. This CDR3 comprises 14 residues. V shed 3 bases and J shed 0 bases, with 5 bases lying between them. The CDR3 reads CASSFGSTNEKLFF. CDR3 coding DNA: TGTGCCAGCAGTTTTGGGTCAACTAATGAAAAACTGTTTTTT.

This sequence joins TRBV4-3 and TRBJ1-1; 11 nucleotides align to TRBD1. With V trimmed by 0 bases and J by 4 bases, 10 bases remained unmatched. The CDR3 has 18 residues. Looked up from germline, CDR1 is LGHNA and CDR2 is YSLEER. In DNA, the CDR3 is TGCGCCAGCAGCCAAGATAGCCTGGACAGGGGGCCGGGCACTGAAGCTTTCTTT. This encodes CASSQDSLDRGPGTEAFF.

This clonotype was seen repeatedly, ten times or more. The genes are TRBV20-1 and TRBJ1-1; D might be TRBD1 (6 bases). Trimming shortened V by 0 bases and J by 7 bases, and 18 bases separated the two germline ends. The CDR3 length is 15 residues. CDR1 is DFQATT, CDR2 SNEGSKA, per germline (reference sequence). The CDR3 protein is CSARDRPGQGSEAFF. The CDR3 region has the DNA TGCAGTGCTAGAGATCGTCCGGGACAAGGGAGTGAAGCTTTCTTT.

This clonotype turned up a few times. This rearrangement joins TRBV18 to TRBJ1-1, with 7 positions matching TRBD1. In germline, CDR1 is KGHSH, CDR2 LQKENI. With V trimmed by 1 base and J by 0 bases, 8 bases remained unmatched. This CDR3 has 17 amino acids. The CDR3 region has the DNA TGTGCCAGCTCACCACGACAGGGTGGTCTCATGAACACTGAAGCTTTCTTT. Protein: CASSPRQGGLMNTEAFF.

The CDR3 DNA sequence: TGCGCCAGCAGCCAAGATCGGAGAGGGGAGGCCCAGTACTTC. Translated, it gives CASSQDRRGEAQYF. The genes are TRBV4-3 and TRBJ2-5, with D maybe TRBD2 (6 bases). The CDR3 contains 14 residues. V gave up 0 bases and J gave up 9 bases, with 14 bases separating them. Per the germline V gene, CDR1 is LGHNA and CDR2 is YSLEER.

The chain carries TRBV6-2 or TRBV6-3 and TRBJ1-5; D uncertain. CDR3 length: 13 residues. The V end was cut by 7 bases, the J end by 7 bases, with 14 bases between. Germline CDR1 MNHEY, CDR2 SVGEGT. CDR3 in amino acids: CASTQGFWQPQHF. The CDR3 DNA is TGTGCCAGCACTCAAGGCTTTTGGCAGCCCCAGCATTTT.

This clonotype was seen at least ten times. The chain links TRBV20-1 to TRBJ2-3, with D possibly being TRBD1 (5 bases). The V gene lost 3 bases and the J gene lost 9 bases, with 7 bases spanning the gap. This CDR3 is 10 amino acids long. Germline CDR1 and CDR2: DFQATT and SNEGSKA (reference sequence). The CDR3 nucleotides read TGCAGTGCTAGTTGGGGCACGCAGTATTTT. As protein: CSASWGTQYF.

This clonotype has ten or more counts. The chain recombines TRBV6-1 with TRBJ2-7; D is ambiguous. V was shortened by 4 bases and J by 6 bases, with 10 bases between the two germline ends. CDR1 and CDR2 (germline): MNHNS, SASEGT. The CDR3 length is 12 residues. Here the CDR3 DNA reads TGTGCCAGCAGTGTCCTGCTTGGCGAGCAGTACTTC. This codes for CASSVLLGEQYF.

The chain joins TRBV12-3 or TRBV12-4 to TRBJ1-5; D is unclear. There are 14 residues in the CDR3. V was clipped by 6 bases and J by 3 bases, with 12 bases between them. The CDR3 reads CASSPPGFNQPQHF. The CDR3 DNA follows: TGTGCCAGCAGCCCCCCCGGGTTCAATCAGCCCCAGCATTTT.